This T cell receptor beta chain was sequenced for a study of shared clonotypes between healthy human individuals. This clone has only one observation. The assay was immunoSEQ multiplex PCR, and TCRdb's table has in-frame clones only and misses some. The sample lists about 2,100,000 clones; about 92% were seen once. In germline, CDR1 is SEHNR, CDR2 FQNEAQ (reference sequence). The length of the CDR3 is 15 residues. The V segment lost 4 bases and the J segment 4 bases; nucleotides outside the gene matches: 6. Terminally differentiated effector memory CD45RA+ cells were left out of the naive CD8 fraction, which was CD45RO-negative and positively selected for CCR7.

This chain uses TRBV7-9 with TRBJ2-3, with TRBD2 matching over 9 bases. The clonotype originates from a man aged 18 to 29 in good health. Some clones in this sample may be carry-over from other donors' samples. What was sequenced was naive CD8+ T cells from PBMCs. CDR3 DNA sequence: TGTGCCAGCAGCTCCGGGACTAGCCGCCCAGATACGCAGTATTTT. Protein product: CASSSGTSRPDTQYF.